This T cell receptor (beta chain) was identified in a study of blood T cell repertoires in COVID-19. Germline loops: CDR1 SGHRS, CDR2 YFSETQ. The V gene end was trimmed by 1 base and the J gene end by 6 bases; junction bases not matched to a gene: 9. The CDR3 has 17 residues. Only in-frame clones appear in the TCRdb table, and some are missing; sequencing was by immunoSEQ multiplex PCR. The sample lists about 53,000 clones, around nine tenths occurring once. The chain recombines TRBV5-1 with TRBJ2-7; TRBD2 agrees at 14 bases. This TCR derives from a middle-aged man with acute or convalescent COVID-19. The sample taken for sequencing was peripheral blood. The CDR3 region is CASSLIGTSGSGGEQYF. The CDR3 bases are TGCGCCAGCAGCTTGATCGGGACTAGCGGGAGTGGGGGCGAGCAGTACTTC.